Shown below are 21 T cell receptor beta chains from a single sample sequenced in a study of blood T cell repertoires in COVID-19. Measured with immunoSEQ multiplex PCR; TCRdb has only the in-frame clones, and not every one. The table has hundreds of thousands of clones, roughly nine tenths seen once. The sample consisted of peripheral blood. These TCRs come from a man aged 18 to 30 with active or convalescent COVID-19.

This clone has just one count. The chain is built from TRBV5-8 and TRBJ2-1; D gene ambiguous. From germline, CDR1 is SGHTS and CDR2 YDEGEE. Trimming cost V 2 bases and J 0 bases, with 18 bases left between them. This CDR3 is built from 18 residues. CDR3 in amino acids: CASSFHIPHRSSYNEQFF. Here the CDR3 DNA reads TGTGCCAGCAGCTTCCACATTCCTCATAGGAGCTCCTACAATGAGCAGTTCTTC.

CDR3 coding DNA: TGCGCCAGCAGCCTCTCCGGGACAGGGATGTTTTTGAGTGGCTACACCTTC. Amino acids: CASSLSGTGMFLSGYTF. This sequence joins TRBV4-3 and TRBJ1-2; TRBD1 agrees at 9 bases. Germline-derived CDR1 and CDR2 are LGHNA and YSLEER. The CDR3 runs 17 residues. V shed 4 bases, J shed 7 bases, and the junction held 16 bases outside the gene matches.

This chain links TRBV7-9 with TRBJ1-5; D unclear. The CDR3 runs 17 residues. Germline assignment: CDR1 SEHNR and CDR2 FQNEAQ (reference sequence). V was cut by 1 base and J by 0 bases, with 13 bases left in between. CDR3 sequence reads: CASSLGAGLYSNQPQHF. The CDR3 DNA reads TGTGCCAGCAGCTTAGGGGCAGGACTTTATAGCAATCAGCCCCAGCATTTT.

The chain uses TRBV25-1 and TRBJ2-1; 10 bases agree with TRBD1. CDR1 is MGHDK and CDR2 is SYGVNS in the germline V gene. J was trimmed by 8 bases and V by 3 bases; bases with no gene match: 4. CDR3 size: 14 residues. The CDR3 loop is CASSDDRGLDEQFF. CDR3 sequence (DNA): TGTGCCAGCAGTGACGACAGGGGGCTCGATGAGCAGTTCTTC. Together with reference TRBV25-1 and TRBJ2-1, the CDR3 gives the full variable domain: EADIYQTPRYLVIGTGKKITLECSQTMGHDKMYWYQQDPGMELHLIHYSYGVNSTEKGDLSSESTVSRIRTEHFPLTLESARPSHTSQYLCASSDDRGLDEQFFGPGTRLTVL.

The chain combines TRBV5-1 with TRBJ2-3; 7 bases match TRBD2. Germline V CDR1 and CDR2: SGHRS, YFSETQ. V gave up 5 bases and J gave up 6 bases; unmatched junction bases: 12. There are 15 residues in the CDR3. The chain's CDR3 is CASRVGVAGADTQYF. For the CDR3, the DNA is TGCGCCAGCAGAGTGGGGGTAGCGGGTGCTGATACGCAGTATTTT.

The rearrangement joins TRBV30 to TRBJ1-2, with 7 bases lining up with TRBD1. This CDR3 region has 12 residues. CDR1 and CDR2 from the germline V gene are GTSNPN and SVGIG (reference sequence). V was pared by 2 bases and J by 10 bases, with 7 bases of the junction left unmatched. CDR3 DNA: TGTGCCTGGAGTACCCGGGACAGTGCCTACACCTTC. Translated, it gives CAWSTRDSAYTF.

This chain uses TRBV12-3 or TRBV12-4 with TRBJ2-7, with 8 bases identical to TRBD1. There are 13 residues in the CDR3. The J segment lost 6 bases and the V segment lost 6 bases, leaving 7 bases of the junction unmatched. The CDR3: CASSPTGASEQYF. DNA for the CDR3: TGTGCCAGCAGCCCGACAGGGGCCTCCGAGCAGTACTTC.

The chain links TRBV28 to TRBJ2-6; D remains unclear. This CDR3 is 15 amino acids long. Trimming took off 4 bases at V and 2 bases at J, with 9 bases between the two ends. Per the germline V gene, CDR1 is MDHEN and CDR2 is SYDVKM. In nucleotides, the CDR3 is TGTGCCAGCAGTTCCCCTGCTACTGGGGCCAACGTCCTGACTTTC. It specifies CASSSPATGANVLTF.

J is TRBJ2-1 and V is TRBV2; D unresolved. With 4 bases removed from V and 9 bases from J, the gap between germline ends came to 7 bases. The length of the CDR3 is 11 residues. Germline V gene data show CDR1 as SNHLY and CDR2 as FYNNEI. CDR3 DNA sequence: TGTGCCAGCAGTGCGGTTCTTGAGCAGTTCTTC. This encodes CASSAVLEQFF.

The V and J genes are TRBV7-8 and TRBJ1-4, with 10 positions matching TRBD1. This CDR3 is 18 amino acids long. CDR1 and CDR2 (germline): SGHVS, FQNEAQ. With V trimmed by 6 bases and J by 6 bases, 16 bases remained unmatched. Written as DNA, the CDR3 is TGTGCCAGCAGTCCCGTCAGGGACAGGGGATTGAGCGATGAAAAACTGTTTTTT. It is translated as CASSPVRDRGLSDEKLFF.

The DNA of the CDR3 is TGTGCCAGCAGTTTCGCTGCGGAGGGATCCGAAAAACTGTTTTTT. Amino acids: CASSFAAEGSEKLFF. The chain links TRBV28 to TRBJ1-4; D unresolved. The CDR3 loop spans 15 amino acids. The V gene lost 3 bases and the J gene lost 8 bases, with 16 bases spanning the gap. The germline gives CDR1 MDHEN, CDR2 SYDVKM.

The rearrangement links TRBV20-1 to TRBJ2-3; D not resolved. The CDR3 totals 11 residues. V was cut by 7 bases and J by 3 bases, with 8 bases left in between. Germline V gives CDR1 DFQATT, CDR2 SNEGSKA (reference sequence). This chain's CDR3 is CSGRVTDTQYF. CDR3 DNA: TGCAGTGGAAGAGTGACAGATACGCAGTATTTT.

This clone came up once. This chain links TRBV19 with TRBJ1-5; possibly TRBD1 for D (5 bases). This CDR3 has 16 amino acids. The V gene's germline CDR1 is LNHDA and CDR2 SQIVND (reference sequence). V dropped 4 bases and J dropped 3 bases, with 16 bases sitting between them. The CDR3 loop reads CASSTLRQTTNQPQHF. The CDR3, as DNA: TGTGCCAGTAGTACGTTAAGACAGACGACCAATCAGCCCCAGCATTTT.

This chain uses TRBV5-6 with TRBJ1-4; tentatively, D is TRBD1 (6 bases). Trimming pared 2 bases from V and 3 bases from J, leaving 20 bases between. CDR1 is SGHDT, CDR2 YYEEEE, per germline. The CDR3 is 18 residues long. The CDR3: CASSFRGRAGVSNEKLFF. In nucleotides, the CDR3 is TGTGCCAGCAGCTTCAGGGGAAGGGCGGGGGTTTCTAATGAAAAACTGTTTTTT.

The rearrangement uses TRBV2 and TRBJ1-1; no reliable D call. This CDR3 spans 14 amino acids. CDR1 is SNHLY and CDR2 is FYNNEI in the germline V gene. V lost 6 bases, J lost 4 bases, and 15 bases lay in between. The CDR3 bases are TGTGCCAGCAGCGATAACGAAGAGGGCACTGAAGCTTTCTTT. Protein sequence: CASSDNEEGTEAFF.

In this sample, this clone turned up a few times. CDR3 amino acids: CASTLGQGAPRYGYTF. For the CDR3, the DNA is TGTGCCAGTACCCTGGGGCAGGGGGCGCCCCGCTATGGCTACACCTTC. The chain recombines TRBV19 with TRBJ1-2; TRBD1 aligns across 8 bases. Trimming removed 7 bases from V and 4 bases from J; junction bases left unmatched: 14. From germline, CDR1 is LNHDA and CDR2 SQIVND (reference sequence). The CDR3 contains 16 residues.

The chain combines TRBV19 with TRBJ1-1; 9 nucleotides line up with TRBD1. The CDR3 length is 14 residues. The V gene's germline CDR1 is LNHDA and CDR2 SQIVND (reference sequence). V trimming: 8 bases; J trimming: 5 bases; junction bases outside the gene matches: 9. The CDR3 protein is CASGTGMERTEAFF. CDR3 DNA sequence: TGTGCCAGTGGGACAGGGATGGAGAGAACTGAAGCTTTCTTT.

This clone was counted only a few times. V gene TRBV24-1 combines with J gene TRBJ2-1, with 9 bases fitting TRBD1. The V gene's germline CDR1 is KGHDR and CDR2 SFDVKD. The CDR3 length is 15 residues. Losses at the gene ends were 5 bases for V and 7 bases for J; bases not matched to a gene: 8. Here the CDR3 reads CATSAGQGRANEQFF. CDR3 nucleotides: TGTGCCACCAGTGCGGGACAGGGAAGGGCGAATGAGCAGTTCTTC.

The J gene is TRBJ2-7, the V gene TRBV13; the D gene is possibly TRBD1 (7 bases). This CDR3 contains 15 residues. Looked up from germline, CDR1 is PRHDT and CDR2 is FYEKMQ (reference sequence). Deletions cut 5 bases from V and 2 bases from J, with 16 bases between. CDR3 sequence (DNA): TGTGCCAGCAGCCCACAGGGGAGGCCAACCTACGAGCAGTACTTC. Amino acids: CASSPQGRPTYEQYF.

The chain links TRBV5-1 to TRBJ2-5; D perhaps matches TRBD2 (6 bases). V was trimmed by 4 bases and J by 1 base, leaving 11 bases between them. Germline-derived CDR1 and CDR2 are SGHRS and YFSETQ. CDR3 length: 14 amino acids. Written as DNA, the CDR3 is TGCGCCAGCAGCAAAAATAGCGGCCAAGAGACCCAGTACTTC. Protein product: CASSKNSGQETQYF.

The V and J genes are TRBV29-1 and TRBJ2-7; 7 bases agree with TRBD1. Germline CDR1 and CDR2: SQVTM and ANQGSEA. The CDR3 covers 13 residues. J gave up 1 base and V 7 bases, and 7 bases lay outside the gene matches. Written as DNA, the CDR3 is TGCAGCGCCCAGACAGGGAAGTCCTACGAGCAGTACTTC. Translating gives CSAQTGKSYEQYF.